Each of the 14 T cell receptor beta chains below was sequenced from the same sample in a study of CD8 T cells in Susac syndrome. Random hexamers were used to reverse transcribe an amount of roughly 0.5 to 1 ug RNA. Each CDR3 protein gets one entry after TCRdb re-called the immunoSEQ multiplex PCR reads with MiXCR. Among roughly 190,000 distinct CDR3 sequences, around nine tenths were seen once, and the ten largest hold over 0.075%. The material sequenced was CD4+ T cells from PBMCs. These receptor sequences come from a human donor with Susac syndrome.

The J gene is TRBJ2-7, the V gene TRBV12-3 or TRBV12-4; TRBD2 agrees at 8 bases. The CDR3 length is 16 residues. Germline trimming cut 4 bases from V and 0 bases from J; bases unmatched to any gene: 8. The CDR3: CASSSLPSGSSYEQYF. CDR3 coding DNA: TGTGCCAGCAGTTCCCTCCCGAGCGGGAGCTCCTACGAGCAGTACTTC.

This chain connects TRBV7-3 to TRBJ2-5; 8 bases are shared with TRBD2. Trimming at V came to 2 bases and at J to 0 bases, leaving 5 bases not matched to a gene. This CDR3 has 16 amino acids. Germline V gives CDR1 SGHTA, CDR2 FQGTGA. The CDR3 region is CASSLFGGGNQETQYF. The CDR3, as DNA: TGTGCCAGCAGCTTATTTGGCGGGGGGAACCAAGAGACCCAGTACTTC.

This chain joins TRBV20-1 and TRBJ2-5; the match to TRBD2 covers 13 bases. The CDR3 contains 16 residues. Trimming took 6 bases from V and 1 from J; bases not matched to a gene: 8. The germline V gene encodes CDR1 DFQATT and CDR2 SNEGSKA (reference sequence). Written as DNA, the CDR3 is TGCAGTGCGGCAAGACTAGCGGGGGGCCTCCAAGAGACCCAGTACTTC. Encoded protein: CSAARLAGGLQETQYF.

This sequence joins TRBV9 and TRBJ2-5; D is unclear. The V and J ends lost 6 bases and 2 bases respectively, with 11 bases between them. Germline V CDR1 and CDR2: SGDLS, YYNGEE. The CDR3 has 13 amino acids. The CDR3 sequence: CASNREHQETQYF. CDR3 DNA sequence: TGTGCCAGCAACCGAGAGCATCAAGAGACCCAGTACTTC.

The rearrangement links TRBV5-1 to TRBJ2-7; TRBD1 or TRBD2 may be the D gene (5 bases each). The germline V gene has CDR1 SGHRS and CDR2 YFSETQ. Trimming took 0 bases from V and 0 from J, leaving 13 bases between them. The CDR3 extends over 16 amino acids. The chain's CDR3 is CASSLGRWGSSYEQYF. CDR3 nucleotide sequence: TGCGCCAGCAGCTTGGGGCGGTGGGGGAGCTCCTACGAGCAGTACTTC. The full variable domain, with the rest looked up from reference TRBV5-1 and TRBJ2-7, is KAGVTQTPRYLIKTRGQQVTLSCSPISGHRSVSWYQQTPGQGLQFLFEYFSETQRNKGNFPGRFSGRQFSNSRSEMNVSTLELGDSALYLCASSLGRWGSSYEQYFGPGTRLTVT.

The rearrangement links TRBV19 to TRBJ2-3; 8 bases fit TRBD1. Germline loops: CDR1 LNHDA, CDR2 SQIVND (reference sequence). The CDR3 totals 13 residues. V shed 11 bases, J shed 3 bases, and the junction held 7 bases outside the gene matches. The CDR3 DNA reads as TGTGCCGAGCTGGACAGGGCAACAGATACGCAGTATTTT. This encodes CAELDRATDTQYF. The full variable domain, rest sourced from reference TRBV19 and TRBJ2-3, is DGGITQSPKYLFRKEGQNVTLSCEQNLNHDAMYWYRQDPGQGLRLIYYSQIVNDFQKGDIAEGYSVSREKKESFPLTVTSAQKNPTAFYLCAELDRATDTQYFGPGTRLTVL.

The chain couples TRBV6-2 or TRBV6-3 to TRBJ2-1; 8 nucleotides agree with TRBD2. The CDR3 sequence is 18 residues long. CDR1 and CDR2 from the germline V gene are MNHEY and SVGEGT. V trimming: 10 bases; J trimming: 0 bases; junction bases outside the gene matches: 17. The CDR3 nucleotides read TGTGCCACGACCACACTCTGGGTAGCGGGGAGCTCCTACAATGAGCAGTTCTTC. Translating it yields CATTTLWVAGSSYNEQFF.

V gene TRBV5-1 combines with J gene TRBJ1-1, with D possibly TRBD1 on 5 matching bases. Germline CDR1 and CDR2: SGHRS and YFSETQ. The V gene lost 3 bases and the J gene lost 3 bases, with 15 bases spanning the gap. This CDR3 comprises 15 residues. The CDR3: CASSWMGRSDTEAFF. The CDR3 DNA is TGCGCCAGCAGCTGGATGGGACGAAGCGACACTGAAGCTTTCTTT.

The V and J genes are TRBV19 and TRBJ2-7; 7 positions match TRBD1. The CDR3 has 14 amino acids. From germline, CDR1 is LNHDA and CDR2 SQIVND (reference sequence). V lost 8 bases, J lost 4 bases, and 11 bases stayed unmatched. CDR3 region: CASGPRGLTYEQYF. For the CDR3, the DNA is TGTGCCAGTGGCCCCAGGGGGTTAACGTACGAGCAGTACTTC.

The CDR3 DNA reads TGTGCCATCAGTGATTCCGGGCCGTCTTACGAGCAGTACTTC. It encodes CAISDSGPSYEQYF. The genes are TRBV10-3 and TRBJ2-7; D unclear. The CDR3 consists of 14 residues. Germline assignment: CDR1 ENHRY and CDR2 SYGVKD. The V end was cut by 3 bases, the J end by 4 bases, with 13 bases between.

This sequence joins TRBV7-8 and TRBJ2-7; D is ambiguous. This CDR3 has 13 residues. Trimming took 0 bases from V and 4 from J, leaving 7 bases between them. Germline loops: CDR1 SGHVS, CDR2 FQNEAQ. In DNA, the CDR3 is TGTGCCAGCAGCTTAGCGTCTAGGTACGAGCAGTACTTC. The encoded protein is CASSLASRYEQYF.

This chain links TRBV6-5 with TRBJ1-5, with 8 nucleotides matching TRBD1. J gave up 0 bases and V 0 bases, and 7 bases lay outside the gene matches. CDR1 and CDR2 from the germline V gene are MNHEY and SVGAGI. The CDR3 spans 18 residues. CDR3 sequence reads: CASSYSVRDRYSNQPQHF. CDR3 in DNA: TGTGCCAGCAGTTACTCTGTCCGGGACAGGTATAGCAATCAGCCCCAGCATTTT.

The chain is built from TRBV2 and TRBJ1-2; tentative D call: TRBD1 (5 bases). The germline CDR1 and CDR2 sequences are SNHLY and FYNNEI. The CDR3 spans 11 residues. The germline V and J ends were trimmed by 5 bases and 11 bases, with 12 bases remaining between them. As DNA, the CDR3 is TGTGCCAGCAGTCTGACAGAGTATTACACCTTC. Translation gives CASSLTEYYTF.

V gene TRBV20-1 combines with J gene TRBJ1-1; possibly TRBD1 for D (5 bases). CDR1 and CDR2 (germline): DFQATT, SNEGSKA (reference sequence). The CDR3 is made up of 14 amino acids. Trimming removed 3 bases at V and 0 bases at J, with 11 bases between. The CDR3 spells CSASPGGMNTEAFF. The CDR3 coding sequence is TGCAGTGCTAGTCCCGGGGGTATGAACACTGAAGCTTTCTTT.